Below, 8 T cell receptor beta chains from the same sample are listed, as sequenced in a study of shared clonotypes between healthy human individuals. Naive CD8 populations comprised CD45RO-negative cells positively selected for CCR7, excluding terminally differentiated effector memory CD45RA+ cells. TCRdb's copy holds only in-frame clones and misses some; the assay was immunoSEQ multiplex PCR. The sample records fewer than 1 million clones, 95% to 97% being singletons. The sample was naive CD8+ T cells sorted from blood. All receptors come from a man aged 25 to 45 in good health.

J is TRBJ2-1 and V is TRBV27, with 9 nucleotides matching TRBD2. Germline V gene lookup returns CDR1 MNHEY and CDR2 SMNVEV (reference sequence). CDR3 length: 15 amino acids. V shed 0 bases and J 6 bases; nucleotides not matched to a gene: 3. DNA for the CDR3: TGTGCCAGCAGTTTATCTCTAGCGGGAACCAATGAGCAGTTCTTC. Encoded protein: CASSLSLAGTNEQFF.

The chain combines TRBV7-9 with TRBJ2-7, with 7 nucleotides matching TRBD2. With V trimmed by 2 bases and J by 0 bases, 4 bases remained unmatched. This CDR3 is 15 amino acids long. Germline CDR1 reads SEHNR; CDR2 reads FQNEAQ (reference sequence). CDR3 sequence (DNA): TGTGCCAGCAGCTTATTGCGGGAGAACTCCTACGAGCAGTACTTC. Protein product: CASSLLRENSYEQYF.

The chain is built from TRBV5-6 and TRBJ2-7; D is perhaps TRBD1 (6 bases). This CDR3 contains 13 residues. Trimming cost V 4 bases and J 2 bases, with 10 bases left between them. Germline V gene lookup returns CDR1 SGHDT and CDR2 YYEEEE. CDR3 bases: TGTGCCAGCAGCCCTACAGGGCCCTACGAGCAGTACTTC. Translated: CASSPTGPYEQYF. Supplemented by reference TRBV5-6 and TRBJ2-7, the full variable domain reads DAGVTQSPTHLIKTRGQQVTLRCSPKSGHDTVSWYQQALGQGPQFIFQYYEEEERQRGNFPDRFSGHQFPNYSSELNVNALLLGDSALYLCASSPTGPYEQYFGPGTRLTVT.

J is TRBJ1-2 and V is TRBV6-6; 9 positions agree with TRBD1. The V gene's germline CDR1 is MNHNY and CDR2 SVGAGI (reference sequence). The CDR3 is 16 amino acids. Losses at the gene ends were 6 bases for V and 1 base for J; bases not matched to a gene: 9. The CDR3 nucleotides read TGTGCCAGCAGCGAAATAACAGGGGGCTTTAACTATGGCTACACCTTC. It encodes CASSEITGGFNYGYTF.

The rearrangement links TRBV6-9 to TRBJ1-5, with unresolved D. Looked up from germline, CDR1 is MNHGY and CDR2 is SVAAGI. CDR3 length equals 16 residues. V lost 7 bases and J lost 0, with 16 bases in between. The CDR3 is CASNRDRRNSNQPQHF. As DNA, the CDR3 is TGTGCCAGCAACCGGGATAGGCGGAATAGCAATCAGCCCCAGCATTTT.

The rearrangement links TRBV5-5 to TRBJ1-5; D not resolved. CDR1 SGHKS and CDR2 YYEKEE come from the germline V gene (reference sequence). This CDR3 is 15 amino acids long. With 7 bases removed from V and 1 base from J, the gap between germline ends came to 15 bases. This CDR3 reads CASVSRPQSNQPQHF. In DNA form, the CDR3 reads TGTGCCAGCGTCTCCAGACCTCAGAGCAATCAGCCCCAGCATTTT.

The rearrangement links TRBV19 to TRBJ1-2, with 8 bases that match TRBD1. The CDR3 extends over 13 amino acids. The V and J ends lost 4 bases and 4 bases, in that order; junction bases with no gene match: 2. Germline V lookup: CDR1 LNHDA, CDR2 SQIVND (reference sequence). As DNA, the CDR3 is TGTGCCAGTAGTACCGGGACAGGCTATGGCTACACCTTC. This sequence encodes CASSTGTGYGYTF.

The chain carries TRBV7-2 and TRBJ2-7; 7 nucleotides match TRBD2. Germline V lookup: CDR1 SGHTA, CDR2 FQGNSA. After removal of 4 bases from V and 6 bases from J, the junction contained 6 bases not matched to a gene. The CDR3 extends over 13 amino acids. The CDR3 is CASSSRWGGEQYF. In DNA form, the CDR3 reads TGTGCCAGCAGCTCCCGGTGGGGGGGCGAGCAGTACTTC.